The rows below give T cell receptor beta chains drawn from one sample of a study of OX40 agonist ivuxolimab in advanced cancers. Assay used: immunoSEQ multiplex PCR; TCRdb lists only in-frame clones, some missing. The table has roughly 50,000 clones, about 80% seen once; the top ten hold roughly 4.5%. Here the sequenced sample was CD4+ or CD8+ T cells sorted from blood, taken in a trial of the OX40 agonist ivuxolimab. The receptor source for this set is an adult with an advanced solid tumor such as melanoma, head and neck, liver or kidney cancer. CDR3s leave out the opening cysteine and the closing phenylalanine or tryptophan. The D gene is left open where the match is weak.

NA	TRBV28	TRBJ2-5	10	ASKRDEKTQY
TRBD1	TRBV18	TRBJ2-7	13	ASSPPGQGVWEQY
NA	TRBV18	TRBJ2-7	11	ASSPGTSYEQY
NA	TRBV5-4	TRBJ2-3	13	ASSSGGPHTDTQY
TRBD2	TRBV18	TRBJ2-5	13	ASSPTSGEQETQY
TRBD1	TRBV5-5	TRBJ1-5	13	ASSLVQGSNQPQH
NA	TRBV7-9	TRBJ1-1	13	ASSLSTGITSEAF
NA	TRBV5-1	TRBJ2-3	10	ASSFIPDTQY
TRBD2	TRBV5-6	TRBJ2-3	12	ASSIAGGADTQY
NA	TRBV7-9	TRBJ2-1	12	ASSQETRLGEQF
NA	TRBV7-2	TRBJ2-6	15	ASSFTSGGTGANVLT
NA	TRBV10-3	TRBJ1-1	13	AISVTQDLNTEAF
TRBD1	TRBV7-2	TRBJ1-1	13	ASSTLQGAYTEAF
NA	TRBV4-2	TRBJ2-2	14	ASSQEWRSGTGELF
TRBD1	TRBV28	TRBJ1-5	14	ASSGTGTGGNQPQH
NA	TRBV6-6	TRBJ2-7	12	ASSYRDKAYEQY
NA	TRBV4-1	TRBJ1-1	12	ASSQGLRGPEAF
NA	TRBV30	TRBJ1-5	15	AWSVPGIGPLNQPQH
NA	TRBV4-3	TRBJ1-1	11	ASSQLSNTEAF
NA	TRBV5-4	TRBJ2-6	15	ASSSSQGSSGANVLT
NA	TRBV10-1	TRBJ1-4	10	ASSEYGGKLF
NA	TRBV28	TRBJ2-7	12	ASSFRWQGYEQY
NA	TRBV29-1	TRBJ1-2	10	SVGKANYGYT
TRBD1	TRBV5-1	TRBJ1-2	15	ASSLEAGTGVTGGYT
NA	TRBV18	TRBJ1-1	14	ASSPVGGTSGTEAF
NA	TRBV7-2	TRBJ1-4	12	ASSHGLVGEKLF
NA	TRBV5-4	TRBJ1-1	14	ASSLLSWGRDTEAF
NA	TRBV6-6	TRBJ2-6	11	ASRLTGANVLT
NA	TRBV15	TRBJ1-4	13	ATSRDSGVNEKLF
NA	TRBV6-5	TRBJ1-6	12	ASRADSYNSPLH
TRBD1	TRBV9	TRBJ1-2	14	ASSPGTGGKNYGYT
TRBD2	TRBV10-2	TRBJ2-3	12	ASSRLASGDTQY
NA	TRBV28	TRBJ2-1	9	ASRGIREQF
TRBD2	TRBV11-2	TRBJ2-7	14	ASSFGSSGRGEEQY
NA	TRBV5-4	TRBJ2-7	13	ASSPGRGLSYEQY
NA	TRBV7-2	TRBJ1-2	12	ASSPLPGPYGYT
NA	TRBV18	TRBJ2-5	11	ASSPGIQETQY
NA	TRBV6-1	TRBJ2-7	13	ASSEAWTDSYEQY
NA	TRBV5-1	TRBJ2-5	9	ASSLMVTQY
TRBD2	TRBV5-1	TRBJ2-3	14	ASSLGVGRASNTQY
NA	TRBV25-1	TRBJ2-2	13	ASSQRAGAAGELF